This TCR beta chain stems from a study of blood T cell repertoires in COVID-19. On the study more broadly: Acute and convalescent COVID-19 specimens originated in the United States, Italy and Spain.

The repertoire was sequenced with immunoSEQ multiplex PCR; TCRdb's copy has only in-frame clones and lacks some. The sample consists of some 240,000 clones, 70% to 90% of them appearing once. Cohorts were assigned according to the clinical history that participants reported. This CDR3 spans 13 amino acids. CDR1 and CDR2 from the germline V gene are KGHDR and SFDVKD. V was clipped by 3 bases and J by 1 base, with 6 bases between them. This chain connects TRBV24-1 to TRBJ2-7, with D uncertain. Material: PBMCs or T cells enriched from blood (not recorded which). This clonotype originated in a woman in her forties with acute COVID-19. CDR3 region: CATSDRYSYEQYF. CDR3 nucleotides: TGTGCCACCAGTGATCGGTATTCCTACGAGCAGTACTTC.